This T cell receptor (beta chain) emerged from a study of cytomegalovirus exposure and HLA in healthy donors (dated by TCRdb to about 2017). A note on the overall study: In an earlier analysis of approximately 500 of the donors, 276 Gb of sequence data and 120 million or so unique TCR beta sequences from roughly 180 million T cells were reported. An early release that covered fewer than 800 HLA-typed donors contained 300 to 350 gigabases of sequencing data and tens of millions of unique TCR sequences. Of the 300 to 500 genotyped donors, 75% to 85% were placed in the genetic ancestry cluster associated with self-reported Caucasian donors. The study aimed to test whether cataloging public T cell receptors could reveal signatures of past pathogen exposure. The T cell repertoires of 666 subjects were profiled by immunosequencing and related to cytomegalovirus serostatus. Besides the first cohort of 666 subjects, a separate validation cohort made up of over 95 different subjects was used. The study combined high-throughput TCR immunosequencing, statistical association of individual TCRs with disease status, and machine learning to predict cytomegalovirus infection status. A later analysis re-analyzed previously published TCR beta repertoires from about 600 donors and added high-resolution HLA genotyping to study TCR occurrence patterns. Rather than using new phenotypic data, the later analysis identified candidate immune exposures from TCR beta sequences and from how often those sequences occurred across donors. To decide whether each TCR beta V gene segment behaved as functional or pseudogenic, an earlier analysis of approximately 600 of the donors relied on high-throughput TCR beta sequencing. Donor age, sex, ethnicity and CMV serostatus were compiled together with the repertoire data. A later genetic analysis took genome-wide SNP genotypes for about three fifths of the roughly 700 donors and used that subset as a discovery cohort. All discovery cohort repertoires had been generated using a single sequencing platform. HLA typing covered class I and class II loci at four-digit resolution. The number of donors typed differed by locus, with roughly 629-640 for A, B, C, DRB1 and DQB1, roughly 520 for DQA1, 600 to 610 for DPA1, and around 450 for DPB1. Four or five DR-DQ haplotypes were handled as single units for association and clustering, since linkage in the cohort was strong. Among some 410 genotyped donors of the cohort, an average of about 240,000 unique TCR beta nucleotide sequences was sequenced per donor, of which about 19% were non-productive. Broad study findings and their caveats: Correlated functional status among segregating V segments might be attributable to linkage disequilibrium, but an unknown experimental factor could not be ruled out. A later analysis found that HLA-associated TCR beta chains were more clonally expanded and had lower generation probabilities than equally common non-associated chains. Specific HLA alleles were associated with 18,000 or so TCR beta sequences at a false discovery rate of 0.05 in a later analysis. The study listed 150 to 200 TCR beta chains as associated with cytomegalovirus. In a later genetic analysis, fewer N-insertions in productive TCRs were reported among donors in an Asian-associated ancestry cluster than the approximately 670-donor mean. In a later analysis, the rate of TCR association differed among HLA loci, with DRB1 alleles having the most associated TCRs and HLA-C alleles having the fewest. This cohort had only TCR beta chains sequenced, and the lack of alpha or paired-chain data limited which features could be detected. In a later analysis, most CMV-associated TCR beta chains were found to appear HLA-restricted, with HLA associations seemingly driven largely by CMV exposure. According to the authors, the approach could potentially be generalized to other disease states and immunological phenotypes. In vitro tests confirmed that a few of the cytomegalovirus-associated TCR beta chains recognize cytomegalovirus antigens. Because HLA typing was missing for some donors at each locus, association tests included only the typed subset. An association between a missense DCLRE1C variant and V-gene and J-gene trimming of TCR beta chains was found in a later genetic analysis and replicated in an independent cohort. An earlier analysis of approximately 570 of the donors showed that most TCR beta V segments appeared in productive rearrangements either about 87% or about 30% of the time, which broadly matched IMGT annotations. For the cohort, immune exposure information was limited to CMV serostatus. A further reported finding was that TCR beta sequences accurately predicted the HLA-A and HLA-B alleles for most subjects in the first cohort. In both the original and validation cohorts, the classifier was reported to diagnose cytomegalovirus status with high specificity and sensitivity. The 87-base-pair reads could not distinguish some IMGT-functional V segments, including TRBV6-2 and TRBV6-3, so those segments were excluded. In a later analysis, several top co-occurrence clusters were reported to appear linked to parvovirus B19, influenza, CMV and Epstein-Barr virus. Across donors, most TCR sequences were observed very rarely, whereas some public TCRs were present in many individuals. Because counts were too low, under 20 rarely observed V segments, including chromosome 9 orphons, were left out of the earlier analysis of 587 of the donors. Assigning TCR associations to individual alleles was difficult when HLA alleles, especially DR and DQ, strongly co-occurred. A group of highly shared sequence variants was considered likely to be a technical artifact of the sequencing pipeline. Presence/absence analyses assumed roughly uniform sequencing depth across donors, an assumption that may not hold.

Trimming removed 7 bases from V and 1 base from J, leaving 10 bases between the germline ends. The germline V gene encodes CDR1 MDHEN and CDR2 SYDVKM. The CDR3 runs 13 residues from the cysteine to the phenylalanine. Only the CDR3 DNA is retained, 39 bases long and in frame from the first base. In the case of this clone: It has no known antigen specificity. No per-base quality is available; no much larger clone lies one base away.

Library creation used the immunoSEQ multiplex PCR assay. A mixture of 60 forward primers for TCR Vbeta segments and 13 reverse primers for TCR Jbeta segments was used in the multiplex PCR. Amplification of the CDR3 region of rearranged TCR beta genes was performed with a multiplex PCR assay on genomic DNA. The amplified TCR beta libraries were sequenced on the Illumina HiSeq System as 87-base-pair reads. The original methods were these. In a later analysis, tens of millions of unique TCR beta chains were counted across the approximately 640 repertoires, and roughly 11 million of these chains were shared by at least two donors. Raw reads were error-corrected and collapsed into unique sequences by a nearest-neighbor algorithm in which closely related sequences were merged to remove PCR and sequencing errors. To assign V, D and J gene segments, CDR3 sequences were aligned to IMGT reference sequences. For a sequence to be retained, at least a six-nucleotide match to both a V gene segment and a J gene segment was required. Rearrangements were called productive when the CDR3 lacked stop codons and stayed in frame with V and J; all others were non-productive. Following IMGT convention, CDR3 was defined as the stretch from the second conserved V-encoded cysteine up to the conserved J-encoded phenylalanine. The earlier analysis of 587 of the donors excluded sequences that lacked an unambiguous match to a single V gene segment. An earlier analysis of 500 to 600 of the donors classified V segments as functional when productive rearrangements were above 56.7% and as segregating when the standard deviation between donors was above 5%. To diagnose cytomegalovirus status from the catalog of TCR beta chain sequences, a statistical classification framework was built. A later analysis assigned V and J genes by comparing TCR nucleotide sequences with IMGT/GENE-DB human TR gene sequences. In a later analysis, CDR3 sequences and most-parsimonious VDJ recombination scenarios were assigned using the TCRdist pipeline. In a later analysis, each TCR beta chain was defined by its CDR3 amino acid sequence together with its V-gene family, and reads without a unique V-gene family were excluded. To address suspected cross-contamination and a sequencing artifact, a later analysis removed 450 to 700 highly shared, low-generation-probability nucleotide sequences. A later analysis calculated a clonal expansion index for each public chain from normalized within-repertoire ranks of inferred template counts. In a later analysis, generation probabilities were computed with a VDJ recombination model fitted to out-of-frame rearrangements, and the resulting probabilities were checked against IGoR. In a later analysis, hypergeometric tests were used to score TCR-TCR, TCR-HLA and TCR-CMV co-occurrence, with a repertoire-size bias correction applied to TCR pairs. In a later analysis, false discovery rates were estimated by permuting HLA or CMV assignments 20 times. In a later analysis, co-occurring TCRs were grouped using DBSCAN, with TCRdist sequence similarity added in when clustering inside HLA-allele-positive subsets. Repertoires with fewer than 30,000 or more than 120,000 public chains, plus five repertoires with anomalous nucleotide sharing, were excluded from co-occurrence clustering. The clones in this table, taken by TCRdb from immuneACCESS, are in-frame only. Not every clone is retained; where verified, under half of the shortfall comes from an unresolved V gene, and the cause of the rest is unknown. From that table come the V and J calls and clone size; the DNA was used to work out D and trimming. The sample table shows around 190,000 clones, and around 77% are seen once. Together, the top ten hold under 2% of the sample.

The cohort comprised hundreds of healthy bone marrow donors. At the time of sampling, every cohort member was nominally healthy, though immune exposures that went unrecorded were likely present. The donor was CMV seronegative and belonged to the group of around 400 seronegative cohort members. Each donor provided a peripheral blood sample, and peripheral blood mononuclear cells were used for TCR beta sequencing. The Qiagen DNeasy Blood Extraction Kit was used to extract genomic DNA from the blood cell samples. This clonotype was obtained from a man aged 25 to 45 in good health and CMV-seronegative. The sample was PBMCs. The chain links TRBV28 with TRBJ1-1; a tentative D call is TRBD1 (5 bases match). The base sequence is TGTGCCAGCACCGGGGGAGCGAACACTGAAGCTTTCTTT. Its translation reads: CASTGGANTEAFF. This CDR3, with the reference TRBV28 and TRBJ1-1 proteins standing in past its ends, gives the full variable domain DVKVTQSSRYLVKRTGEKVFLECVQDMDHENMFWYRQDPGLGLRLIYFSYDVKMKEKGDIPEGYSVSREKKERFSLILESASTNQTSMYLCASTGGANTEAFFGQGTRLTVV.